This TCR beta chain was identified in a study of CD8+CD57+ T cells in acquired aplastic anemia. Across the whole study: Yields of DNA that came from sorted CD4+ and CD8+ cells averaged roughly 3 ug.

V gave up 6 bases and J gave up 7 bases; unmatched junction bases: 8. The CDR3 has 15 amino acids. CDR1 is SNHLY and CDR2 is FYNNEI in the germline V gene. TCR beta VDJ and CDR3 profiling used genomic DNA as template. Using its own MiXCR run on the reads, TCRdb lists one record per CDR3 protein. The sample lists a few hundred thousand distinct CDR3 sequences, about 59% occurring once. The material sequenced was sorted CD4+, CD8+, or CD8+CD57+ T cells (not recorded which) from PBMCs. The receptor's source is a human donor in good health. V and J are TRBV2 and TRBJ1-4; 10 nucleotides line up with TRBD1. The CDR3 reads CASRRGTGVSEKLFF. CDR3 in DNA: TGTGCCAGCAGGAGAGGGACAGGGGTTAGTGAAAAACTGTTTTTT. Looking up the rest from reference TRBV2 and TRBJ1-4 gives the full variable domain: EPEVTQTPSHQVTQMGQEVILRCVPISNHLYFYWYRQILGQKVEFLVSFYNNEISEKSEIFDDQFSVERPDGSNFTLKIRSTKLEDSAMYFCASRRGTGVSEKLFFGSGTQLSVL.